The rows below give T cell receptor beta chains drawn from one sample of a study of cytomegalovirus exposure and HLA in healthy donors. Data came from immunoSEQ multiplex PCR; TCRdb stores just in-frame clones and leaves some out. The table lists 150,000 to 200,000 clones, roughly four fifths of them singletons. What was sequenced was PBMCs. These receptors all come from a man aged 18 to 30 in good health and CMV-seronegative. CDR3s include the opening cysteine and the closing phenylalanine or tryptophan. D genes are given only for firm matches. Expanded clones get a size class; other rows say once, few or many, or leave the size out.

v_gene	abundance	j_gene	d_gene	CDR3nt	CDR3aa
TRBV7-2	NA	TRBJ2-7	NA	TGTGCCAGCAGCTTAGAGCCCGGGTACGAGCAGTACTTC	CASSLEPGYEQYF
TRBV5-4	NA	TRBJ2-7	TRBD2	TGTGCCAGCAGCTTTGCCGGACTAGCGGAGTACGAGCAGTACTTC	CASSFAGLAEYEQYF
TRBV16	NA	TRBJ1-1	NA	TGTGCCAGCAGCAAGCAGGGATCCGACACTGAAGCTTTCTTT	CASSKQGSDTEAFF
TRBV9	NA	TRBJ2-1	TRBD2	TGTGCCAGCAGCGTAGGTCCGGGGGGACGTCCTTACAATGAGCAGTTCTTC	CASSVGPGGRPYNEQFF
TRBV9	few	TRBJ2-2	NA	TGTGCCAGCAGCGTAGGTGGCAGGCTGAACACCGGGGAGCTGTTTTTT	CASSVGGRLNTGELFF
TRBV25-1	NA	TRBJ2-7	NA	TGTGCCAGCAGTGACCCTACAGGTCCCTCGGGCGAGCAGTACTTC	CASSDPTGPSGEQYF
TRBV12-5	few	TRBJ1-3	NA	TGTGCTAGTGGTTTAGGGGCCCCTGTCTCTGGAAACACCATATATTTT	CASGLGAPVSGNTIYF
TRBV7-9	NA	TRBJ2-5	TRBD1	TGTGCCAGCCGATCTGGACAGGGAGAGACCCAGTACTTC	CASRSGQGETQYF
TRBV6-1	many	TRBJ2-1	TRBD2	TGTGCCAGCAGTGTAATTAGCGGGGGGTCGGATGAGCAGTTCTTC	CASSVISGGSDEQFF
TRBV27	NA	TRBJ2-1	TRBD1	TGTGCCAGCACCTCACAGGGGGCAAGTATTGAGCAGTTCTTC	CASTSQGASIEQFF
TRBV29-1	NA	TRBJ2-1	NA	TGCAGCGTGGACCCCTCCGGGGGCAATGAGCAGTTCTTC	CSVDPSGGNEQFF
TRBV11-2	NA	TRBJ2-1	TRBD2	TGTGCCAGCAGCTTAGATGGGCTAGCGGGGGGCCTTGAGCAGTTCTTC	CASSLDGLAGGLEQFF